This is a list of T cell receptor beta chains from one sample in a study of blood T cell repertoires in COVID-19. Libraries were prepared by immunoSEQ multiplex PCR; TCRdb keeps only in-frame clonotypes and omits some of them. The table records around 200,000 clones, 70% to 90% of them present only once. Sequenced: PBMCs or T cells enriched from blood (not recorded which). Source of these receptors: a man in his forties or fifties who had recovered from COVID-19. CDR3s include the opening cysteine and the closing phenylalanine or tryptophan. The D gene is left open where the match is weak. Size tells how often a clone was seen (once, few, many) or the class of an expanded clone, and some rows leave it out.

V gene	J gene	clone size	D gene	CDR3 protein	CDR3 DNA
TRBV19	TRBJ1-6	NA	NA	CASSIARRSSYNSPLHF	TGTGCCAGTAGTATAGCTCGAAGGAGCTCCTATAATTCACCCCTCCACTTT
TRBV7-2	TRBJ2-1	NA	NA	CASSGRDSLLGEQFF	TGTGCCAGCAGCGGCCGGGACTCCCTTCTGGGTGAGCAGTTCTTC
TRBV3-1/TRBV3-2	TRBJ1-3	NA	NA	CASSQLGGNTIYF	TGTGCCAGCAGCCAACTCGGTGGAAACACCATATATTTT
TRBV5-1	TRBJ2-5	NA	NA	CASSLLTGDRETQYF	TGCGCCAGCAGCTTGTTAACGGGAGATCGGGAGACCCAGTACTTC
TRBV29-1	TRBJ2-6	NA	NA	CRRREGGANVLTF	TGCCGGAGGAGGGAAGGGGGGGCCAACGTCCTGACTTTC
TRBV7-7	TRBJ2-5	few	NA	CASSSGQGGTQYF	TGTGCCAGCAGCTCTGGCCAGGGTGGGACCCAGTACTTC
TRBV5-4	TRBJ1-1	NA	NA	CASSGGGARAEAFF	TGTGCCAGCAGCGGAGGGGGGGCCCGTGCTGAAGCTTTCTTT
TRBV27	TRBJ1-2	few	TRBD1	CASSLMGFGSGTAYGYTF	TGTGCCAGCAGTTTGATGGGATTCGGTTCCGGGACAGCCTATGGCTACACCTTC
TRBV19	TRBJ1-1	once	NA	CASSMLNREAFF	TGTGCCAGTAGTATGCTGAACAGGGAAGCTTTCTTT
TRBV19	TRBJ1-6	NA	NA	CASSREDTYNSPLHF	TGTGCCAGCTCAAGGGAGGACACCTATAATTCACCCCTCCACTTT
TRBV7-8	TRBJ2-4	NA	TRBD2	CASSLQTSGHKNIQYF	TGTGCCAGCAGCCTCCAGACTAGCGGGCACAAAAACATTCAGTACTTC
TRBV18	TRBJ2-7	NA	TRBD1	CASSPLDRVGTYEQYF	TGTGCCAGCTCACCCCTCGACAGGGTTGGGACCTACGAGCAGTACTTC
TRBV7-9	TRBJ1-2	once	NA	CASSTRTEEYGYTF	TGTGCCAGCAGCACTCGGACAGAGGAGTATGGCTACACCTTC
TRBV2	TRBJ1-2	NA	TRBD1	CASHHPRQGRSGYTF	TGTGCCAGCCACCACCCCAGACAGGGCCGGTCTGGCTACACCTTC
TRBV25-1	TRBJ1-2	NA	NA	CASSDGGRDSGVYGYTF	TGTGCCAGCAGTGATGGAGGCAGGGACTCCGGAGTTTATGGCTACACCTTC
TRBV19	TRBJ1-2	NA	TRBD1	CASRKKPGQGAKFYGYTF	TGTGCCAGTAGGAAAAAACCGGGACAGGGGGCGAAGTTCTATGGCTACACCTTC
TRBV28	TRBJ1-3	NA	NA	CASRSPRGGNTIYF	TGTGCCAGCAGGTCGCCCAGAGGAGGAAACACCATATATTTT
TRBV28	TRBJ1-5	NA	TRBD1	CASSFPGRGRGPQHF	TGTGCCAGCAGTTTCCCTGGCAGGGGGCGGGGGCCCCAGCATTTT
TRBV5-8	TRBJ2-1	NA	NA	CASSRGFNEQFF	TGTGCCAGCAGCCGGGGGTTCAATGAGCAGTTCTTC
TRBV7-9	TRBJ2-7	NA	NA	CASSSPGDNEQYF	TGTGCCAGCAGCTCCCCGGGGGATAACGAGCAGTACTTC
TRBV7-8	TRBJ2-2	NA	TRBD1	CASSLAKGATNTGELFF	TGTGCCAGCAGCTTAGCGAAGGGGGCAACGAACACCGGGGAGCTGTTTTTT
TRBV15	TRBJ2-3	NA	NA	CATSRALGGGWATDTQYF	TGTGCCACCAGCAGAGCCCTCGGTGGGGGGTGGGCCACAGATACGCAGTATTTT
TRBV4-1	TRBJ1-1	NA	TRBD1	CASSPRQGEAFF	TGCGCCAGCAGCCCCCGACAGGGTGAAGCTTTCTTT
TRBV3-1/TRBV3-2	TRBJ2-4	NA	NA	CASSLKGGGNIQYF	TGTGCCAGCAGCCTGAAGGGGGGGGGAAACATTCAGTACTTC
TRBV27	TRBJ2-7	NA	NA	CASSLRVSSYEQYF	TGTGCCAGCAGTTTACGGGTCAGCTCCTACGAGCAGTACTTC
TRBV2	TRBJ1-2	NA	NA	CASSVTGGSYGYTF	TGTGCCAGCAGTGTCACAGGTGGCAGCTATGGCTACACCTTC
TRBV2	TRBJ1-1	NA	NA	CASIEEYTEAFF	TGTGCCAGCATTGAGGAGTATACTGAAGCTTTCTTT
TRBV19	TRBJ2-7	NA	NA	CASSIQGRAYEQYF	TGTGCCAGTAGTATACAGGGTCGCGCCTACGAGCAGTACTTC
TRBV6-5	TRBJ1-1	NA	NA	CASRLRQNTEAFF	TGTGCCAGCAGGCTACGACAAAACACTGAAGCTTTCTTT
TRBV5-1	TRBJ1-3	once	NA	CASSLNSHSGNTIYF	TGCGCCAGCAGCTTGAACAGTCACTCTGGAAACACCATATATTTT
TRBV4-2	TRBJ2-1	NA	TRBD2	CASSQDDHGGSSYNEQFF	TGTGCCAGCAGCCAAGACGATCACGGGGGGTCCTCCTACAATGAGCAGTTCTTC
TRBV2	TRBJ2-1	once	TRBD2	CASSERGGSGNEQFF	TGTGCCAGCAGTGAAAGGGGAGGGAGTGGCAATGAGCAGTTCTTC
TRBV6-5	TRBJ2-7	NA	NA	CASRNRNNQSYEQYF	TGTGCCAGCAGGAACAGGAATAACCAATCCTACGAGCAGTACTTC
TRBV19	TRBJ2-5	NA	NA	CASSMEQYQETQYF	TGTGCCAGTAGTATGGAACAGTACCAAGAGACCCAGTACTTC